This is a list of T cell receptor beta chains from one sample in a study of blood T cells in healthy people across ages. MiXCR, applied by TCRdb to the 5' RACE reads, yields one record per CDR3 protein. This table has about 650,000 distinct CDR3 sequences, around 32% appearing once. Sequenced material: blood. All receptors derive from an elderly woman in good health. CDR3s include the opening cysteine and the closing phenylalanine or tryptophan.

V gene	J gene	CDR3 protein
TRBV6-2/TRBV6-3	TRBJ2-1	CASSLQGTILRGEQFF
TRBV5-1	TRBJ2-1	CASSAGTSGFSYNEQFF
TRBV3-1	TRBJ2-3	CASSQDPASTRYF
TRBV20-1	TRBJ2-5	CSARDGTAQETQYF
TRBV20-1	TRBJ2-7	CSARKGHIYEQYF
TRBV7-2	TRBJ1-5	CASSASVGRNQPQHF
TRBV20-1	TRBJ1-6	CSAQGDDSPLHF
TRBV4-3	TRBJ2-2	CASSPEPGRTGELFF
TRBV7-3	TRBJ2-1	CASSFEVQAYNEQFF
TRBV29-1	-	CSVETSGRAFYEQYF
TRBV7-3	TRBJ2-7	CASSLKPGENYEQYF
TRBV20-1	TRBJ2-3	CSARTSGYTDTQYF
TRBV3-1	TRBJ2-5	CASSHGTRRETQYF
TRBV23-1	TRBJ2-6	CASSQSAGAGANVLTF
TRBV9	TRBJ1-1	CASSVLPELMNTEAFF
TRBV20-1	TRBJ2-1	CSASPGTSGYNEQFF
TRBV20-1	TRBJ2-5	CSASLAGETQYF
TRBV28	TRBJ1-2	CASSARGRSGYGYTF
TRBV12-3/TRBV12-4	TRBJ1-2	CASSLKTGRNYGYTF
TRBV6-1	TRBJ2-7	CASLAQASSYEQYF
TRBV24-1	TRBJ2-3	CATGGTPTSTDTQYF
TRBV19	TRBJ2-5	CASSGGPERKETQYF
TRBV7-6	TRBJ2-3	CASSLLGQEQYF
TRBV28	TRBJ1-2	CASREGTGGGYTF
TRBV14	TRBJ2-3	CASSQGGLLTPTQYF
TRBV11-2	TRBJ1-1	CASSFSGVGVEAFF
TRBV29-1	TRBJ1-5	CSAADRNSNQPQHF
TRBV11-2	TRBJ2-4	CASSTWTSGRQNIQYF
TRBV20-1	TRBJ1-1	CSARGEQANTEAFF
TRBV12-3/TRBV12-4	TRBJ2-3	CASGPGTPDTQYF
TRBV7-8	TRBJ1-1	CASSYSVGSRLYTEAFF
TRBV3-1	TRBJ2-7	CASSRQVGTGREQYF
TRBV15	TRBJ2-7	CATSRDSGEAQYF
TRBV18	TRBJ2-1	CASSPTGGNYNEQFF
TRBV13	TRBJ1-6	CASSLGYPDGNSPLHF
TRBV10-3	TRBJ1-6	CAISESDPLVSHSPLHF
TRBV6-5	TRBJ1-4	CASSYSRDSGEKLFF
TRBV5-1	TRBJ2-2	CASRGDPIAGELFF
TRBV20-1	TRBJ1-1	CSASHHGTGNTEAFF
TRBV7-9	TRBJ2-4	CASSPYGNIQYF
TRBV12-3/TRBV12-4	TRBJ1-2	CASSLAVYGYTF
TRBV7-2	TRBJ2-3	CASSYSGGQGTQYF
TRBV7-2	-	CASSPSGGRTYEQYF
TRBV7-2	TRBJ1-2	CASSLGDSNYGYTF
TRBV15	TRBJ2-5	CATSSRLGGETQYF
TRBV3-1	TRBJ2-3	CASSPLTSGVADMQYF
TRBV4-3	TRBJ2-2	CASSQDRGVNTGELFF
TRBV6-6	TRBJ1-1	CASSRTDTEAFF
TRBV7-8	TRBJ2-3	CASSLVAGRRGGGNTQYF
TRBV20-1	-	CSATAKFGNIQYF
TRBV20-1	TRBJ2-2	CSARVGANTGELFF
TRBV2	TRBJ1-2	CASSEGGGVYGYTF
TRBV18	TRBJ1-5	CASSPRTGKSNQPQHF